The 13 T cell receptor beta chains below come from one sample, sequenced in a study of memory CD4+ T cells and cytomegalovirus serostatus. The protocol was immunoSEQ multiplex PCR, while the TCRdb copy is restricted to in-frame clones and leaves out a portion. The sample shows fewer than 90,000 clones, around 82% of them seen only once. The sort gate was single viable CD3+CD4+CD8-CD45RO+ cells for memory CD4+ T cells. Material for sequencing was memory CD4+ T cells from blood. These receptors were taken from an adult in good health and CMV-seropositive.

The genes are TRBV5-1 and TRBJ2-1; no definite D call. V lost 0 bases to trimming and J lost 9 bases, with 13 bases between them. The CDR3 is 14 residues long. Germline lookup yields CDR1 SGHRS and CDR2 YFSETQ. CDR3 in amino acids: CASSLAGSAIEQFF. The CDR3 DNA follows: TGCGCCAGCAGCTTGGCCGGTTCGGCTATTGAGCAGTTCTTC.

The CDR3 region is CASSLYRLQETQYF. CDR3 DNA: TGTGCCAGCAGCTTGTACCGATTACAAGAGACCCAGTACTTC. The chain employs TRBV13 and TRBJ2-5; no definite D call. Germline CDR1 reads PRHDT; CDR2 reads FYEKMQ (reference sequence). The CDR3 is 14 amino acids. The germline V and J ends were trimmed by 3 bases and 2 bases, with 10 bases remaining between them.

The chain combines TRBV4-1 with TRBJ2-1; 7 nucleotides match TRBD2. The germline CDR1 and CDR2 sequences are MGHRA and YSYEKL. The CDR3 sequence is 16 residues long. V lost 1 base and J lost 2; bases outside the gene matches: 5. CDR3 in amino acids: CASSQVGGGPYNEQFF. CDR3 bases: TGCGCCAGCAGCCAAGTGGGGGGAGGGCCCTACAATGAGCAGTTCTTC.

This clone has a single count. The chain recombines TRBV13 with TRBJ1-1; D possibly corresponds to TRBD1 (5 bases). Germline V lookup: CDR1 PRHDT, CDR2 FYEKMQ (reference sequence). Deletions cut 4 bases from V and 3 bases from J, with 15 bases between. The CDR3 has 15 residues. Here the CDR3 DNA reads TGTGCCAGCAGCTCGGAGGGGCGCGTGGACACTGAAGCTTTCTTT. Its protein is CASSSEGRVDTEAFF.

The V and J genes are TRBV19 and TRBJ1-2; D remains unclear. Germline V gene lookup returns CDR1 LNHDA and CDR2 SQIVND (reference sequence). The CDR3 totals 13 residues. The V end lost 0 bases, the J end lost 6 bases, and 8 bases lay between the germline ends. Written as DNA, the CDR3 is TGTGCCAGTAGTATAGATCTGGGGAATGGCTACACCTTC. It yields the protein CASSIDLGNGYTF.

V and J are TRBV28 and TRBJ2-5; 9 bases align to TRBD2. V shed 6 bases and J 5 bases; nucleotides not matched to a gene: 7. CDR1 MDHEN and CDR2 SYDVKM come from the germline V gene. The CDR3 contains 14 residues. CDR3 nucleotide sequence: TGTGCCAGCAGCCCCGGGACTAGCCTCGAGACCCAGTACTTC. Translation gives CASSPGTSLETQYF.

The V gene is TRBV11-2, the J gene TRBJ1-2; D is unresolved. The germline V and J ends were trimmed by 0 bases and 6 bases, with 8 bases remaining between them. Germline V gene data show CDR1 as SGHAT and CDR2 as FQNNGV. The CDR3 covers 13 residues. The CDR3 sequence: CASSLDRLDGYTF. The CDR3 region has the DNA TGTGCCAGCAGCTTAGATCGGTTAGATGGCTACACCTTC.

This clone has only a few counts. The chain recombines TRBV10-3 with TRBJ2-7; 7 nucleotides line up with TRBD2. Germline V gene sequence: CDR1 ENHRY, CDR2 SYGVKD. Trimming removed 4 bases from V and 3 bases from J; junction bases left unmatched: 9. CDR3 size: 15 residues. CDR3 in DNA: TGTGCCATCAGTGCAGGAGCGGGATCTATCTACGAGCAGTACGTC. It yields the protein CAISAGAGSIYEQYV.

The chain joins TRBV7-9 to TRBJ1-1; D not certain. The germline V gene has CDR1 SEHNR and CDR2 FQNEAQ (reference sequence). V was pared by 5 bases and J by 3 bases, with 13 bases between. The CDR3 consists of 14 residues. CDR3: CASSPTFGDTEAFF. CDR3 in DNA: TGTGCCAGCAGCCCTACATTCGGGGACACTGAAGCTTTCTTT.

This clone has just one count. The V and J genes are TRBV9 and TRBJ1-3; D is unclear. The CDR3 runs 15 residues. Germline lookup yields CDR1 SGDLS and CDR2 YYNGEE. Trimming took 4 bases from V and 1 from J, leaving 12 bases between them. The chain's CDR3 is CASSTGGASGNTIYF. The CDR3 nucleotides are TGTGCCAGCAGCACCGGCGGAGCATCTGGAAACACCATATATTTT.

The chain combines TRBV5-1 with TRBJ2-3, with D maybe TRBD1 (6 bases). V was cut by 3 bases and J by 3 bases, with 14 bases left in between. This CDR3 is built from 15 residues. Germline V gene lookup returns CDR1 SGHRS and CDR2 YFSETQ. For the CDR3, the DNA is TGCGCCAGCAGCTCAGGGACAATGATAACAGATACGCAGTATTTT. Translating gives CASSSGTMITDTQYF.

This chain links TRBV18 with TRBJ2-1; 7 bases match TRBD2. Germline-derived CDR1 and CDR2 are KGHSH and LQKENI. The CDR3 runs 16 residues. V dropped 0 bases and J dropped 8; count of bases not matched to a gene: 10. The CDR3 DNA follows: TGTGCCAGCTCACCACCGATCATCGCGGGAGTTCATGAGCAGTTCTTC. Amino acid sequence: CASSPPIIAGVHEQFF.

J is TRBJ2-2 and V is TRBV30; TRBD1 matches at 7 bases. Germline V gives CDR1 GTSNPN, CDR2 SVGIG (reference sequence). After removal of 5 bases from V and 0 bases from J, the junction contained 9 bases not matched to a gene. The CDR3 consists of 16 residues. The CDR3 nucleotides are TGTGCCTGGGAGGGGGCCGGTATGTCGAACACCGGGGAGCTGTTTTTT. This codes for CAWEGAGMSNTGELFF.